The clone carrying this T cell receptor (beta chain) appeared many times. Its antigen is undetermined. The record originates from a study of human T cells and chemical hapten exposure. Turning to the study itself: Per-sample TCR yields varied mainly from small pooled library volume differences.

Individual cDNA molecules each carried unique molecular identifiers attached by the library. Authors' analysis steps: TCRs per sample had a median of 95,638 and ranged from about 20,000 to 750,000. TCRdb redid the calling of the reads with MiXCR, one entry per CDR3 protein. The V and J calls, along with clone size, are taken from TCRdb and not from the paper's own processing. The table has around 120,000 distinct CDR3 sequences, about 7.7% seen once; the top ten hold 1.1% to 1.5%. V lost 3 bases, J lost 6 bases, and 6 bases lay in between. Germline-derived CDR1 and CDR2 are LNHNV and YYDKDF (reference sequence). The CDR3 extends over 12 amino acids. Study-wide results and caveats: The number of TCRs above 1 in 1000 frequency did not change after DPC sensitization.

The authors extracted total RNA from unfractionated whole blood. The V call is TRBV15, the J call TRBJ2-1; D is unresolved. Sequenced material: whole blood. The TCR originated in a human donor in good health. Some clones in this sample may be carry-over from other donors' samples. The DNA of the CDR3 is TGTGCCACCAGCAGCCCCTTCAATGAGCAGTTCTTC. This sequence encodes CATSSPFNEQFF.